The clone carrying this T cell receptor (beta chain) was picked up a small number of times. The entry originates in a study of early T cells in non-severe SARS-CoV-2 infection. Unique molecular identifiers (one per individual cDNA molecule) were attached. TCRdb used MiXCR to reprocess the 5' RACE reads, holding one entry per CDR3 protein. The sample contains about 64,000 distinct CDR3 sequences, roughly 10% of which appear only once. The CDR3 runs 14 residues. V was cut by 1 base and J by 0 bases, with 7 bases left in between. Looked up from germline, CDR1 is SGHRS and CDR2 is YFSETQ. The chain has TRBV5-1 and TRBJ1-1; unclear D gene. The clonotype originates from an adult who was a healthcare worker with PCR-confirmed SARS-CoV-2 infection or an uninfected control (not recorded which). The sample here was whole blood, taken at baseline. The chain's CDR3 is CASSLSGMNTEAFF. CDR3 DNA: TGCGCCAGCAGCTTGTCCGGGATGAACACTGAAGCTTTCTTT.